Included here is one T cell receptor beta chain sequence, with context. Combining iRepertoire HTBI primers with Arm-PCR of CDR3 regions, the authors built TCR beta libraries. TCRdb redid the calling of the multiplex PCR reads with MiXCR, one entry per CDR3 protein. Found here are approximately 540,000 distinct CDR3 sequences, around 12% of them singletons; the top ten hold 7.5% to 9%. This record comes from a study of regulatory T cells in long-lasting Graves disease. This CDR3 has 15 residues. Germline assignment: CDR1 LNHDA and CDR2 SQIVND (reference sequence). Between the trimmed V and J ends, which lost 7 bases and 0 bases, there was a span of 13 bases. Time point given: newly diagnosed GD, antithyroid drugs for less than 3 months. From RNA extracted from PBMCs, the TCR library was made. The data also belong to a second study, concerning T cells in Graves' hyperthyroidism and ophthalmopathy. That study adds: A model of 13 V-J features distinguished ophthalmopathy from stable hyperthyroidism.

The rearrangement uses TRBV19 and TRBJ2-1, with D unresolved. The sample here was peripheral blood mononuclear cells (PBMCs), taken at new diagnosis, from a patient treated with antithyroid drugs. The TCR originated in a woman aged 25 to 45 with Graves disease. CDR3 in DNA: TGTGCCAGTAAAGGGCTCTTTGCCTCCTACAATGAGCAGTTCTTC. It codes for CASKGLFASYNEQFF.